The clone carrying this TCR beta chain was recorded at least ten times. The entry originates in a study of regulatory T cells in long-lasting Graves disease. Regarding time point: newly diagnosed GD, antithyroid drugs for less than 3 months. RNA from PBMCs was the source of the TCR library. HTBI primers from iRepertoire and Arm-PCR of CDR3 regions yielded the TCR beta libraries. TCRdb re-derived calls from the multiplex PCR reads in MiXCR, one entry per CDR3 protein. Among more than 450,000 distinct CDR3 sequences listed, around 15% were seen once. Trimming removed 4 bases from V and 8 bases from J; junction bases left unmatched: 7. This CDR3 contains 14 residues. Germline V CDR1 and CDR2: KGHSH, LQKENI. Another study also made use of these data, one on T cells in Graves' hyperthyroidism and ophthalmopathy.

The TCR comes from a man aged 35 to 55 with Graves disease. The starting material was peripheral blood mononuclear cells (PBMCs), obtained at new diagnosis, from a patient treated with antithyroid drugs. This sequence joins TRBV18 and TRBJ2-1, with 8 bases lining up with TRBD1. CDR3 sequence: CASSLRQGSYEQFF. The CDR3 bases are TGTGCCAGCTCACTACGACAGGGGAGCTATGAGCAGTTCTTC. Combining the CDR3 with reference TRBV18 and TRBJ2-1 gives the whole variable domain NAGVMQNPRHLVRRRGQEARLRCSPMKGHSHVYWYRQLPEEGLKFMVYLQKENIIDESGMPKERFSAEFPKEGPSILRIQQVVRGDSAAYFCASSLRQGSYEQFFGPGTRLTVL.